This T cell receptor beta chain was sequenced during a study of T cell repertoires in cytomegalovirus infection. One entry per CDR3 protein, called by TCRdb with MiXCR from the reads. The sample records more than 85,000 distinct CDR3 sequences, around 28% being singletons. Germline CDR1 and CDR2: MNHEY and SVGEGT. The CDR3 is made up of 16 amino acids. With 6 bases removed from V and 3 bases from J, the gap between germline ends came to 17 bases. Of note for this clonotype: The antigen remains unidentified.

The material sequenced was CD8+ T cells from cultured PBMCs, taken from culture after CMV antigen stimulation. The chain combines TRBV6-2 or TRBV6-3 with TRBJ2-2; D is perhaps TRBD1 or TRBD2 (7 bases each). This TCR derives from a human donor in good health (CMV status not recorded). Some clones in this sample may be carry-over from other donors' samples. The CDR3 region is CASRTPTGRDTGELFF. The CDR3 DNA sequence: TGTGCCAGCAGGACTCCGACAGGGAGGGACACCGGGGAGCTGTTTTTT.